The 29 T cell receptor beta chains given below trace back to one sample, sequenced in a study of T cell changes during pregnancy in multiple sclerosis. Repertoires were generated with immunoSEQ multiplex PCR, while TCRdb's copy carries only in-frame clones and drops some. Among approximately 50,000 clones listed, around 94% were seen once. Material: CD4+ T cells from peripheral blood mononuclear cells, obtained in the third trimester of pregnancy. The source is a female donor with multiple sclerosis, enrolled in a pregnancy study.

The chain couples TRBV6-5 to TRBJ2-7; TRBD2 might be the D (5 bases). The CDR3 sequence is 14 residues long. With 0 bases removed from V and 2 bases from J, the gap between germline ends came to 8 bases. Germline loops: CDR1 MNHEY, CDR2 SVGAGI. The CDR3 here is CASSYSPTTYEQYF. CDR3 DNA sequence: TGTGCCAGCAGTTACTCGCCGACTACCTACGAGCAGTACTTC.

The rearrangement uses TRBV19 and TRBJ2-1; no firm D call. The CDR3 consists of 13 residues. In germline, CDR1 is LNHDA, CDR2 SQIVND (reference sequence). Trimming stripped 4 bases from V and 14 bases from J, with 18 bases between. The CDR3 nucleotides read TGTGCCAGTAGTAGGCCCGGTAGCTCGTCTGAGTTCTTC. Encoded protein: CASSRPGSSSEFF.

The chain carries TRBV5-1 and TRBJ2-2, with 12 nucleotides matching TRBD2. Per germline, CDR1 SGHRS and CDR2 YFSETQ. The CDR3 is made up of 17 amino acids. Trimming at V came to 4 bases and at J to 3 bases, leaving 7 bases not matched to a gene. CDR3 sequence: CASSTTTSGSYTGELFF. DNA for the CDR3: TGCGCCAGCAGCACGACGACTAGCGGGAGTTACACCGGGGAGCTGTTTTTT.

The rearrangement links TRBV4-3 to TRBJ1-5, with a possible D match to TRBD1 (5 bases). Looked up from germline, CDR1 is LGHNA and CDR2 is YSLEER. V dropped 1 base and J dropped 7 bases, with 11 bases sitting between them. The CDR3 runs to 14 residues. The CDR3: CASSQVGGGQPQHF. CDR3 in DNA: TGCGCCAGCAGCCAAGTCGGGGGAGGGCAGCCCCAGCATTTT.

The J gene is TRBJ2-7, the V gene TRBV6-5; weak D call: TRBD1 (5 bases). In germline, CDR1 is MNHEY, CDR2 SVGAGI. There are 16 residues in the CDR3. V shed 2 bases and J shed 1 base, with 15 bases lying between them. CDR3 sequence: CASSYGFVAGSYEQYF. In DNA, the CDR3 is TGTGCCAGCAGTTACGGCTTCGTGGCAGGGTCCTACGAGCAGTACTTC.

This chain connects TRBV7-9 to TRBJ1-5; D remains ambiguous. Trimming took 5 bases from V and 6 from J, leaving 8 bases between them. Germline V gives CDR1 SEHNR, CDR2 FQNEAQ (reference sequence). The CDR3 has 12 amino acids. This chain's CDR3 is CASSPEAQPQHF. DNA for the CDR3: TGTGCCAGCAGCCCCGAGGCTCAGCCCCAGCATTTT.

This sequence joins TRBV19 and TRBJ2-2, with TRBD2 matching over 8 bases. The CDR3 extends over 16 amino acids. The V gene's germline CDR1 is LNHDA and CDR2 SQIVND (reference sequence). J was trimmed by 0 bases and V by 4 bases; bases with no gene match: 4. CDR3 in amino acids: CASSRASGSNTGELFF. The CDR3 DNA sequence: TGTGCCAGTAGTAGGGCTAGCGGGTCGAACACCGGGGAGCTGTTTTTT.

The gene calls are TRBV6-1 and TRBJ1-3; TRBD1 matches 7 bases. Trimming cost V 5 bases and J 0 bases; bases outside gene matches: 4. Germline lookup yields CDR1 MNHNS and CDR2 SASEGT. This CDR3 region has 15 residues. DNA for the CDR3: TGTGCCAGCAGTACCACAGGGGTCTCTGGAAACACCATATATTTT. Translation: CASSTTGVSGNTIYF.

The chain couples TRBV29-1 to TRBJ2-1, with 7 bases fitting TRBD2. The length of the CDR3 is 12 residues. Germline V CDR1 and CDR2: SQVTM, ANQGSEA. V trimming: 4 bases; J trimming: 7 bases; junction bases outside the gene matches: 4. CDR3 nucleotide sequence: TGCAGCGTTGGGCCGCGGGGGAATGAGCAGTTCTTC. Encoded protein: CSVGPRGNEQFF.

The CDR3 here is CASSVASPGELFF. Here the CDR3 DNA reads TGCGCCAGCAGTGTAGCCTCGCCCGGGGAGCTGTTTTTT. The rearrangement links TRBV10-2 to TRBJ2-2; unclear D gene. CDR3 length: 13 amino acids. V lost 4 bases, J lost 6 bases, and 9 bases lay in between. Germline V gene data show CDR1 as WSHSY and CDR2 as SAAADI.

The rearrangement uses TRBV6-1 and TRBJ1-1; no firm D call. CDR1 and CDR2 from the germline V gene are MNHNS and SASEGT. The CDR3 is 13 amino acids. Trimming stripped 2 bases from V and 4 bases from J, with 8 bases between. In DNA, the CDR3 is TGTGCCAGCAGTGAAACCAGACTCACTGAAGCTTTCTTT. Protein product: CASSETRLTEAFF.

This chain uses TRBV30 with TRBJ1-1; D ambiguous. V lost 1 base to trimming and J lost 5 bases, with 11 bases between them. The CDR3 has 13 residues. The germline gives CDR1 GTSNPN, CDR2 SVGIG (reference sequence). The CDR3 here is CAWSETARTEAFF. The CDR3 DNA follows: TGTGCCTGGAGTGAGACGGCTAGGACTGAAGCTTTCTTT.

The chain joins TRBV5-5 to TRBJ2-7; TRBD1 aligns across 8 bases. The CDR3 has 14 residues. Germline loops: CDR1 SGHKS, CDR2 YYEKEE (reference sequence). The ends lost 2 bases at V and 2 bases at J; junction bases unmatched: 3. The CDR3 spells CASSFRDRTYEQYF. The CDR3 region has the DNA TGTGCCAGCAGCTTCCGGGACAGGACCTACGAGCAGTACTTC. Drawing the rest from reference TRBV5-5 and TRBJ2-7, the complete variable domain is DAGVTQSPTHLIKTRGQQVTLRCSPISGHKSVSWYQQVLGQGPQFIFQYYEKEERGRGNFPDRFSARQFPNYSSELNVNALLLGDSALYLCASSFRDRTYEQYFGPGTRLTVT.

The chain recombines TRBV5-8 with TRBJ1-3; TRBD1 matches 9 bases. The CDR3 length is 14 residues. The V segment lost 7 bases and the J segment 8 bases; nucleotides outside the gene matches: 10. The germline V gene encodes CDR1 SGHTS and CDR2 YDEGEE. The CDR3 coding sequence is TGTGCCAGCCCGAAACCGGGACAGGGACACACCATATATTTT. This encodes CASPKPGQGHTIYF. Full variable domain (missing parts from reference TRBV5-8 and TRBJ1-3): EAGVTQSPTHLIKTRGQQATLRCSPISGHTSVYWYQQALGLGLQFLLWYDEGEERNRGNFPPRFSGRQFPNYSSELNVNALELEDSALYLCASPKPGQGHTIYFGEGSWLTVV.

The rearrangement links TRBV7-2 to TRBJ1-4; weak D call: TRBD1 (5 bases). CDR3 length: 14 residues. With 3 bases removed from V and 2 bases from J, the gap between germline ends came to 7 bases. In germline, CDR1 is SGHTA, CDR2 FQGNSA. CDR3 residues: CASSLPGTNEKLFF. Here the CDR3 DNA reads TGTGCCAGCAGCTTGCCAGGGACTAATGAAAAACTGTTTTTT.

The CDR3 region has the DNA TGTGCCAGCAGTGTGTACGGAGGCAGCTCTGGAAACACCATATATTTT. Translating gives CASSVYGGSSGNTIYF. This chain links TRBV25-1 with TRBJ1-3, with D uncertain. The CDR3 covers 16 residues. The germline gives CDR1 MGHDK, CDR2 SYGVNS. V lost 4 bases, J lost 0 bases, and 13 bases lay in between. The whole variable domain, remainder taken from reference TRBV25-1 and TRBJ1-3, is EADIYQTPRYLVIGTGKKITLECSQTMGHDKMYWYQQDPGMELHLIHYSYGVNSTEKGDLSSESTVSRIRTEHFPLTLESARPSHTSQYLCASSVYGGSSGNTIYFGEGSWLTVV.

J is TRBJ1-2 and V is TRBV7-3; 7 bases match TRBD1. Germline V gene lookup returns CDR1 SGHTA and CDR2 FQGTGA. Germline trimming cut 5 bases from V and 5 bases from J; bases unmatched to any gene: 8. This CDR3 contains 14 residues. CDR3 in amino acids: CASSPGGSGYGYTF. DNA of the CDR3: TGTGCCAGCAGCCCAGGGGGAAGTGGGTATGGCTACACCTTC.

This clone was counted once. The chain couples TRBV28 to TRBJ2-7, with TRBD2 matching 8 bases. This CDR3 comprises 15 residues. Per the germline V gene, CDR1 is MDHEN and CDR2 is SYDVKM. Trimming cost V 8 bases and J 1 base; bases outside gene matches: 10. This chain's CDR3 is CASQARGVPSYEQYF. The DNA for the CDR3 is TGTGCCAGCCAAGCGCGGGGGGTCCCTTCCTACGAGCAGTACTTC.

The J gene is TRBJ1-1, the V gene TRBV4-1; tentatively, D is TRBD1 (5 bases). CDR1 is MGHRA and CDR2 is YSYEKL in the germline V gene. CDR3 length: 14 amino acids. V gave up 0 bases and J gave up 10 bases, with 15 bases separating them. The CDR3 DNA is TGCGCCAGCAGCCAAGATAGGACACCTAGAGGAGCTTTCTTT. Translated: CASSQDRTPRGAFF.

The chain employs TRBV14 and TRBJ2-7; 7 nucleotides line up with TRBD2. Looked up from germline, CDR1 is SGHDN and CDR2 is FVKESK. The CDR3 has 14 amino acids. V gave up 6 bases and J gave up 0 bases; unmatched junction bases: 5. The CDR3 region has the DNA TGTGCCAGCAGTTTCGGGGGGAGCTCCTACGAGCAGTACTTC. Protein product: CASSFGGSSYEQYF.

This chain uses TRBV7-2 with TRBJ2-2, with D possibly matching TRBD2 (5 bases). The CDR3 extends over 15 amino acids. Looked up from germline, CDR1 is SGHTA and CDR2 is FQGNSA. The V and J ends lost 6 bases and 2 bases respectively, with 13 bases between them. The DNA of the CDR3 is TGTGCCAGCAGAGAATCAGCGGTCAACACCGGGGAGCTGTTTTTT. Its protein product is CASRESAVNTGELFF.

The chain couples TRBV7-2 to TRBJ2-7; 8 bases map to TRBD1. The trim removed 5 bases at V and 7 bases at J, leaving 7 bases unmatched. The CDR3 has 13 residues. Germline assignment: CDR1 SGHTA and CDR2 FQGNSA. In DNA, the CDR3 is TGTGCCAGCAGCCGACAGGGGTCGGGGGAGCAGTACTTC. As protein: CASSRQGSGEQYF.

The rearrangement uses TRBV18 and TRBJ2-7, with a weak D call TRBD1 (6 bases). Germline CDR1 reads KGHSH; CDR2 reads LQKENI. This CDR3 comprises 13 residues. V was trimmed by 3 bases and J by 4 bases, leaving 10 bases between them. CDR3 region: CASSPDRDYEQYF. CDR3 nucleotides: TGTGCCAGCTCACCGGACAGAGATTACGAGCAGTACTTC.

V gene TRBV5-1 combines with J gene TRBJ1-4; D possibly corresponds to TRBD1 (6 bases). The CDR3 length is 15 residues. Looked up from germline, CDR1 is SGHRS and CDR2 is YFSETQ. V dropped 6 bases and J dropped 2 bases, with 14 bases sitting between them. Here the CDR3 DNA reads TGCGCCAGCACGAAACAGGGAGGGACTAATGAAAAACTGTTTTTT. Its protein product is CASTKQGGTNEKLFF. Complete variable domain (other parts from reference TRBV5-1 and TRBJ1-4): KAGVTQTPRYLIKTRGQQVTLSCSPISGHRSVSWYQQTPGQGLQFLFEYFSETQRNKGNFPGRFSGRQFSNSRSEMNVSTLELGDSALYLCASTKQGGTNEKLFFGSGTQLSVL.

This clone was counted once. This sample includes further DNA sequences coding for the same CDR3. V usage is TRBV6-5 and J usage is TRBJ2-7; tentative D call: TRBD2 (7 bases). This CDR3 has 13 residues. From germline, CDR1 is MNHEY and CDR2 SVGAGI. The ends were cut back, 2 bases at V and 4 bases at J, with 9 bases in the middle. The CDR3 DNA sequence: TGTGCCAGCAGTTACAGGGGGGGATACGAGCAGTACTTC. Encoded protein: CASSYRGGYEQYF.

V and J are TRBV9 and TRBJ2-2; no clear D. Trimming cost V 0 bases and J 3 bases, with 9 bases left between them. CDR1 and CDR2 (germline): SGDLS, YYNGEE. The CDR3 runs to 15 residues. CDR3 sequence: CASSVEVGDTGELFF. The CDR3 region has the DNA TGTGCCAGCAGCGTAGAAGTAGGAGACACCGGGGAGCTGTTTTTT.

This clone was seen only a few times. This chain links TRBV4-3 with TRBJ2-3; TRBD2 matches at 8 bases. V was clipped by 0 bases and J by 9 bases; unmatched bases: 11. The germline V gene encodes CDR1 LGHNA and CDR2 YSLEER. CDR3 size: 16 residues. The CDR3 DNA sequence: TGCGCCAGCAGCCAAGATAATCCGGGGGGGAGGGGGACGCAGTATTTT. It is translated as CASSQDNPGGRGTQYF.

This clone was seen once. The chain recombines TRBV9 with TRBJ1-6, with TRBD1 as a possible D gene (5 bases). The CDR3 extends over 14 amino acids. Trimming stripped 3 bases from V and 10 bases from J, with 14 bases between. Germline values: CDR1 SGDLS, CDR2 YYNGEE. The CDR3 loop reads CASSARVRGSPLHF. CDR3 sequence (DNA): TGTGCCAGCAGCGCCCGGGTCCGGGGGTCACCCCTCCACTTT. Together with reference TRBV9 and TRBJ1-6, the CDR3 gives the full variable domain: DSGVTQTPKHLITATGQRVTLRCSPRSGDLSVYWYQQSLDQGLQFLIQYYNGEERAKGNILERFSAQQFPDLHSELNLSSLELGDSALYFCASSARVRGSPLHFGNGTRLTVT.

This chain uses TRBV30 with TRBJ1-4; no clear D. The CDR3 consists of 11 residues. CDR1 and CDR2 (germline): GTSNPN, SVGIG (reference sequence). V lost 0 bases to trimming and J lost 12 bases, with 8 bases between them. The CDR3 reads CAWSVKSQLFF. DNA for the CDR3: TGTGCCTGGAGTGTTAAGAGCCAACTGTTTTTT.